The 25 T cell receptor beta chains presented below share a single source sample, sequenced in a study of shared clonotypes between healthy human individuals. TCRdb's table, derived via immunoSEQ multiplex PCR, lists solely in-frame clones and lacks some. The repertoire holds 650,000 to 750,000 clones, with 72% as singletons. Sequenced: memory CD4+ T cells sorted from blood. Specified subset: CD45RA-negative fraction. The receptors were gathered from a woman between 25 and 40 years old in good health.

The rearrangement joins TRBV14 to TRBJ2-7, with 7 bases lining up with TRBD2. The CDR3 is made up of 16 amino acids. Germline V lookup: CDR1 SGHDN, CDR2 FVKESK. V lost 0 bases, J lost 0 bases, and 5 bases stayed unmatched. CDR3 amino acids: CASSQEGGTDSYEQYF. CDR3 bases: TGTGCCAGCAGCCAAGAGGGGGGGACGGACTCCTACGAGCAGTACTTC.

This clone was seen once. The chain has TRBV5-6 and TRBJ2-2; tentative D call: TRBD2 (6 bases). V dropped 4 bases and J dropped 3 bases, with 13 bases sitting between them. The germline V gene encodes CDR1 SGHDT and CDR2 YYEEEE. This CDR3 contains 15 residues. The CDR3: CASSRLTRDTGELFF. The DNA for the CDR3 is TGTGCCAGCAGCCGCCTGACTAGAGACACCGGGGAGCTGTTTTTT. The full variable domain, in which reference TRBV5-6 and TRBJ2-2 provide the parts outside the CDR3, is DAGVTQSPTHLIKTRGQQVTLRCSPKSGHDTVSWYQQALGQGPQFIFQYYEEEERQRGNFPDRFSGHQFPNYSSELNVNALLLGDSALYLCASSRLTRDTGELFFGEGSRLTVL.

There are many counts of this clone. The J gene is TRBJ1-1, the V gene TRBV4-1; no definite D call. V gave up 4 bases and J gave up 4 bases, with 13 bases separating them. CDR1 is MGHRA and CDR2 is YSYEKL in the germline V gene. The CDR3 covers 14 residues. The CDR3 region is CASSPKEGGTEAFF. The DNA of the CDR3 is TGCGCCAGCAGCCCGAAGGAGGGCGGCACTGAAGCTTTCTTT.

V and J are TRBV27 and TRBJ1-1; D might be TRBD1 (6 bases). Germline assignment: CDR1 MNHEY and CDR2 SMNVEV (reference sequence). The CDR3 extends over 15 amino acids. V lost 2 bases and J lost 5, with 15 bases in between. The CDR3 region is CASSLNGEGVTEAFF. DNA of the CDR3: TGTGCCAGCAGTTTAAATGGCGAGGGGGTAACTGAAGCTTTCTTT.

The rearrangement links TRBV6-5 to TRBJ2-5; 10 bases are a match to TRBD2. The junction had 5 bases not matched to a gene; V was cut back by 5 bases and J by 5 bases. The CDR3 covers 14 residues. The V gene's germline CDR1 is MNHEY and CDR2 SVGAGI. CDR3 sequence: CASSTGLAAETQYF. CDR3 sequence (DNA): TGTGCCAGCAGTACCGGACTAGCGGCGGAGACCCAGTACTTC.

The genes are TRBV7-9 and TRBJ2-6, with 10 bases aligning to TRBD1. J was trimmed by 0 bases and V by 5 bases; bases with no gene match: 7. CDR1 is SEHNR and CDR2 is FQNEAQ in the germline V gene (reference sequence). The length of the CDR3 is 18 residues. The chain's CDR3 is CASSGRQGASSGANVLTF. CDR3 in DNA: TGTGCCAGCAGCGGGAGACAGGGGGCCAGCTCTGGGGCCAACGTCCTGACTTTC.

V is TRBV28 and J is TRBJ2-3, with 7 bases matching TRBD2. V lost 2 bases and J lost 2; bases outside the gene matches: 7. Germline assignment: CDR1 MDHEN and CDR2 SYDVKM. The CDR3 totals 16 residues. In DNA, the CDR3 is TGTGCCAGCAGTTTACGAGCGCGGGGGTTCACAGATACGCAGTATTTT. Residues: CASSLRARGFTDTQYF.

J is TRBJ2-7 and V is TRBV28; 13 nucleotides line up with TRBD2. Germline loops: CDR1 MDHEN, CDR2 SYDVKM. There are 16 residues in the CDR3. The V gene end was trimmed by 3 bases and the J gene end by 7 bases; junction bases not matched to a gene: 9. In DNA, the CDR3 is TGTGCCAGCAGTTTGGGAACACTAGCGGGAGGGAAAGAGCAGTACTTC. This sequence encodes CASSLGTLAGGKEQYF.

This clone was seen just once. The chain carries TRBV4-2 and TRBJ1-5; possible D gene TRBD1, 5 bases. Germline values: CDR1 LGHNA, CDR2 YNFKEQ. This CDR3 is 15 amino acids long. V shed 5 bases and J shed 4 bases, with 15 bases lying between them. The CDR3 DNA reads as TGTGCCAGCAGCTATGCCGGGACCGAGAATCAGCCCCAGCATTTT. Protein: CASSYAGTENQPQHF.

This CDR3 reads CASTGLAGASWFF. The DNA of the CDR3 is TGTGCCAGCACTGGACTAGCGGGAGCAAGTTGGTTCTTC. The chain joins TRBV28 to TRBJ2-1; 13 positions agree with TRBD2. CDR1 MDHEN and CDR2 SYDVKM come from the germline V gene. The CDR3 loop spans 13 amino acids. Unmatched junction bases numbered 9, after V lost 7 bases and J lost 15 bases.

This clone was detected many times. The chain recombines TRBV27 with TRBJ1-1; 8 bases match TRBD1. V gave up 3 bases and J gave up 4 bases; unmatched junction bases: 4. CDR3 length: 14 residues. Germline CDR1 reads MNHEY; CDR2 reads SMNVEV (reference sequence). CDR3 loop: CASSFSDRVTEAFF. The CDR3 DNA is TGTGCCAGCAGTTTTTCGGACAGGGTCACTGAAGCTTTCTTT.

The V gene is TRBV10-3, the J gene TRBJ2-2; 8 positions agree with TRBD1. The CDR3 is 15 residues long. The germline CDR1 and CDR2 sequences are ENHRY and SYGVKD. The junction had 8 bases not matched to a gene; V was cut back by 6 bases and J by 5 bases. CDR3 DNA: TGTGCCATCAGGGAGGACAGGGTGGGGACCGGGGAGCTGTTTTTT. This gives the protein CAIREDRVGTGELFF.

The chain uses TRBV28 and TRBJ1-2; no clear D. Germline CDR1 MDHEN, CDR2 SYDVKM. The ends were cut back, 3 bases at V and 4 bases at J, with 15 bases in the middle. This CDR3 contains 15 residues. The CDR3 DNA is TGTGCCAGCAGTTTTCCCCTACAGATAAGCTATGGCTACACCTTC. This gives the protein CASSFPLQISYGYTF.

Concerning this clone: A far larger clone is a single base away, which makes a read error likely. V usage is TRBV2 and J usage is TRBJ2-7; 8 bases align to TRBD1. The CDR3 runs to 14 residues. CDR1 and CDR2 from the germline V gene are SNHLY and FYNNEI. The CDR3 DNA sequence: TGTACCAGCAGTTCTGGGACAGGAACCTACGAGCAGTACTTC. Translating it yields CTSSSGTGTYEQYF. Supplemented by reference TRBV2 and TRBJ2-7, the full variable domain reads EPEVTQTPSHQVTQMGQEVILRCVPISNHLYFYWYRQILGQKVEFLVSFYNNEISEKSEIFDDQFSVERPDGSNFTLKIRSTKLEDSAMYFCTSSSGTGTYEQYFGPGTRLTVT.

This clone was counted a single time. The chain recombines TRBV28 with TRBJ2-1; D is unresolved. The CDR3 is 14 amino acids. Trimming shortened V by 3 bases and J by 6 bases, and 12 bases separated the two germline ends. Germline V CDR1 and CDR2: MDHEN, SYDVKM. DNA for the CDR3: TGTGCCAGCAGTTTGTACGAGCTCCTCAATGAGCAGTTCTTC. Protein product: CASSLYELLNEQFF.

This clone was found once. This chain uses TRBV9 with TRBJ1-2; TRBD1 matches 7 bases. Per the germline V gene, CDR1 is SGDLS and CDR2 is YYNGEE. With 0 bases clipped from V and 5 bases from J, the junction kept 1 base outside the gene matches. CDR3 length equals 13 residues. The CDR3 here is CASSVEGAYGYTF. CDR3 nucleotides: TGTGCCAGCAGCGTAGAGGGGGCGTATGGCTACACCTTC.

The chain combines TRBV28 with TRBJ1-5; D may be TRBD1 (5 bases). Trimming removed 6 bases at V and 0 bases at J, with 21 bases between. This CDR3 is built from 18 residues. Germline V gives CDR1 MDHEN, CDR2 SYDVKM. CDR3 protein: CASSTVWGELYSNQPQHF. CDR3 nucleotide sequence: TGTGCCAGCAGCACCGTGTGGGGGGAGCTCTATAGCAATCAGCCCCAGCATTTT. Complete variable domain (other parts from reference TRBV28 and TRBJ1-5): DVKVTQSSRYLVKRTGEKVFLECVQDMDHENMFWYRQDPGLGLRLIYFSYDVKMKEKGDIPEGYSVSREKKERFSLILESASTNQTSMYLCASSTVWGELYSNQPQHFGDGTRLSIL.

The chain uses TRBV30 and TRBJ1-1; no clear D gene. The CDR3 is made up of 12 amino acids. Looked up from germline, CDR1 is GTSNPN and CDR2 is SVGIG (reference sequence). The germline V and J ends were trimmed by 2 bases and 8 bases, with 12 bases remaining between them. CDR3 amino acids: CAWSRGQTEAFF. The CDR3 DNA follows: TGTGCCTGGAGTCGCGGTCAAACCGAAGCTTTCTTT.

This sequence joins TRBV6-5 and TRBJ2-7; tentatively, D is TRBD2 (6 bases). Germline V gene data show CDR1 as MNHEY and CDR2 as SVGAGI. This CDR3 has 14 residues. V lost 4 bases to trimming and J lost 0 bases, with 10 bases between them. The CDR3 sequence is CASSFRGNSYEQYF. In DNA form, the CDR3 reads TGTGCCAGCAGTTTCCGGGGGAACTCCTACGAGCAGTACTTC.

This clone was seen only once. This chain links TRBV27 with TRBJ1-2; a possible D gene is TRBD1 (6 bases). The CDR3 has 15 amino acids. Germline CDR1 MNHEY, CDR2 SMNVEV (reference sequence). V lost 1 base, J lost 4 bases, and 13 bases lay in between. The chain's CDR3 is CASSLLPGEGYGYTF. CDR3 nucleotides: TGTGCCAGCAGTTTATTGCCAGGGGAGGGCTATGGCTACACCTTC.

This clone was counted between two and nine times. The sample contains more than one DNA sequence encoding this CDR3. This chain's CDR3 is CASSFGTLNQPQHF. The CDR3 DNA follows: TGTGCCAGCAGCTTCGGGACGCTGAATCAGCCCCAGCATTTT. The chain links TRBV28 to TRBJ1-5; D perhaps matches TRBD1 (5 bases). CDR1 and CDR2 (germline): MDHEN, SYDVKM. The CDR3 is 14 amino acids. V lost 6 bases, J lost 4 bases, and 13 bases lay in between.

This clone came up a few times. This chain uses TRBV27 with TRBJ2-1; a possible D gene is TRBD2 (6 bases). V was trimmed by 2 bases and J by 0 bases, leaving 11 bases between them. CDR1 is MNHEY, CDR2 SMNVEV, per germline (reference sequence). The CDR3 length is 16 residues. The DNA for the CDR3 is TGTGCCAGCAGTTTAGAGCACGGGAGCTCCTACAATGAGCAGTTCTTC. This codes for CASSLEHGSSYNEQFF.

The rearrangement links TRBV28 to TRBJ1-4; 7 nucleotides match TRBD1. Per germline, CDR1 MDHEN and CDR2 SYDVKM. The J segment lost 0 bases and the V segment lost 4 bases, leaving 2 bases of the junction unmatched. The CDR3 is 15 residues long. CDR3: CASSSQGATNEKLFF. CDR3 in DNA: TGTGCCAGCAGTTCTCAGGGGGCAACTAATGAAAAACTGTTTTTT.

The rearrangement uses TRBV7-9 and TRBJ2-3, with 8 bases fitting TRBD2. There are 15 residues in the CDR3. Germline V gene sequence: CDR1 SEHNR, CDR2 FQNEAQ (reference sequence). V lost 2 bases and J lost 4; bases outside the gene matches: 5. The CDR3: CASSLSAGGPDTQYF. The CDR3 region has the DNA TGTGCCAGCAGCTTATCCGCGGGAGGCCCAGATACGCAGTATTTT.

The gene calls are TRBV18 and TRBJ2-7; TRBD2 agrees at 10 bases. The CDR3 length is 14 residues. Germline-derived CDR1 and CDR2 are KGHSH and LQKENI. The J segment lost 4 bases and the V segment lost 3 bases, leaving 3 bases of the junction unmatched. DNA for the CDR3: TGTGCCAGCTCACCGGGGACTAGCGTATACGAGCAGTACTTC. Encoded protein: CASSPGTSVYEQYF. Full variable domain (outside the CDR3, taken from reference TRBV18 and TRBJ2-7): NAGVMQNPRHLVRRRGQEARLRCSPMKGHSHVYWYRQLPEEGLKFMVYLQKENIIDESGMPKERFSAEFPKEGPSILRIQQVVRGDSAAYFCASSPGTSVYEQYFGPGTRLTVT.